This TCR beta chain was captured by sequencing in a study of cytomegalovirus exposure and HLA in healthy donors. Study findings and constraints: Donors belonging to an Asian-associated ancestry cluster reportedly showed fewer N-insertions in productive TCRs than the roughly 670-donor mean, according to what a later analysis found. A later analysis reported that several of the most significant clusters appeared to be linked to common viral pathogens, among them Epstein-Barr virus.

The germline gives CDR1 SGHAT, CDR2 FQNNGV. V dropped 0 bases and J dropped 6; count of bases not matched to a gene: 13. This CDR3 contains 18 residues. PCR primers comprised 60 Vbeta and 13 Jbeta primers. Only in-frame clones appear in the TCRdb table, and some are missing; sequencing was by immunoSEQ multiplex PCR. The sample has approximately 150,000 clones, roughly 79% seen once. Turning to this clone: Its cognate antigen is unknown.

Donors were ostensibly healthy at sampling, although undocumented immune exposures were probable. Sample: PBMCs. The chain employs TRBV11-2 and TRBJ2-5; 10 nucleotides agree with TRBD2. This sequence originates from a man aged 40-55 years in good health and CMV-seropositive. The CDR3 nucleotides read TGTGCCAGCAGCTTAGATCTAAGGCTAGCGGGAGTCTCGAAGACCCAGTACTTC. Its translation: CASSLDLRLAGVSKTQYF.